The 5 T cell receptor beta chains below all came from one sample that was sequenced in a study of read filtering for tumor transcriptome and immune sequencing. This library used roughly 370 ng RNA and molecular barcoded adaptors spanning alpha/delta and beta/gamma chains. TCRdb fed the reads into MiXCR, producing one record per CDR3 protein. The profile shows about 24,000 distinct CDR3 sequences, 20% of them singletons. Material for sequencing was a population of CD138-negative cells sorted from bone marrow. All receptors derive from a donor aged 40 or older with multiple myeloma.

This clonotype was detected ten times or more. CDR3: CASRLPRGTQETQYF. DNA of the CDR3: TGCGCCAGCAGACTCCCGCGTGGGACGCAAGAGACCCAGTACTTC. The V and J genes are TRBV5-1 and TRBJ2-5; either TRBD1 or TRBD2 may fit D (5 bases each). Trimming removed 5 bases at V and 2 bases at J, with 16 bases between. There are 15 residues in the CDR3. Per the germline V gene, CDR1 is SGHRS and CDR2 is YFSETQ.

With regard to this clonotype: At one of its ends the junction is not consistent with the germline gene, which may arise from a read error. The chain carries TRBV5-1 and TRBJ2-7; D gene ambiguous. This CDR3 comprises 17 residues. Germline V gene lookup returns CDR1 SGHRS and CDR2 YFSETQ. DNA of the CDR3: TGCGCCAGCAGCTCGTTGAGCTCTGAGAGAACTTCCTACGAGCTGTACTTC. This codes for CASSSLSSERTSYELYF.

This clonotype was seen repeatedly, ten times or more. It may be a read error: a sequence one base away is much more abundant. The CDR3 does not close with the conserved phenylalanine or tryptophan, likely indicating a read error. The V and J genes are TRBV6-5 and TRBJ2-3; the D gene is possibly TRBD1 (5 bases). This CDR3 spans 11 amino acids. Germline CDR1 reads MNHEY; CDR2 reads SVGAGI. V was clipped by 10 bases and J by 7 bases, with 12 bases between them. CDR3 sequence: CATEKGYTQYL. The CDR3 region has the DNA TGTGCCACCGAGAAGGGGTATACGCAGTATCTT.

This clonotype was recorded many times. The chain joins TRBV20-1 to TRBJ2-5; TRBD2 might be the D (6 bases). CDR3 length: 13 residues. Germline CDR1 is DFQATT and CDR2 is SNEGSKA (reference sequence). Trimming removed 0 bases at V and 5 bases at J, with 10 bases between. In DNA form, the CDR3 reads TGCAGTGCTAGAGATCTGGGGGGTGAGACCCAGTACTTC. Its protein is CSARDLGGETQYF.

This clonotype was detected ten times or more. The V and J genes are TRBV5-1 and TRBJ1-1; D uncertain. Germline V CDR1 and CDR2: SGHRS, YFSETQ. V was clipped by 0 bases and J by 1 base, with 4 bases between them. CDR3 size: 13 residues. The CDR3 nucleotides are TGCGCCAGCAGCTTGGAGAGGAACACTGAAGCTTTCTTT. This codes for CASSLERNTEAFF.